This T cell receptor (beta chain) was identified in a study of T cells in Graves' hyperthyroidism and ophthalmopathy. Study findings and constraints: Among thyroid clonotypes expanded above 0.001, most also appeared in blood. Ophthalmopathy and stable hyperthyroidism were told apart by a 13 V-J model.

Amplification yielded TCR beta CDR3 regions, with RNA transcripts as the source. The TCR CDR3 was amplified in a first-round RT-PCR using the HTBI primer set. TCRdb used MiXCR to reprocess the multiplex PCR reads, holding one entry per CDR3 protein. The profile covers some 570,000 distinct CDR3 sequences, with approximately 15% appearing a single time and 7.1% taken by the ten largest. Points on this clonotype: Its matching antigen is unknown. A read error is possible here, since a much larger clone lies one base away.

Germline CDR1 reads SGHVS; CDR2 reads FQNEAQ. The CDR3 totals 16 residues. The sample consisted of blood. The clonotype comes from a woman aged 18-29 years with Graves' ophthalmopathy. The chain joins TRBV7-8 to TRBJ1-1, with no clear D. In DNA form, the CDR3 reads TGTGCCAACAGCTTAGGGCGGTGGCAGAGAACAACTGAAGCTTTCTTT. Translation: CANSLGRWQRTTEAFF.